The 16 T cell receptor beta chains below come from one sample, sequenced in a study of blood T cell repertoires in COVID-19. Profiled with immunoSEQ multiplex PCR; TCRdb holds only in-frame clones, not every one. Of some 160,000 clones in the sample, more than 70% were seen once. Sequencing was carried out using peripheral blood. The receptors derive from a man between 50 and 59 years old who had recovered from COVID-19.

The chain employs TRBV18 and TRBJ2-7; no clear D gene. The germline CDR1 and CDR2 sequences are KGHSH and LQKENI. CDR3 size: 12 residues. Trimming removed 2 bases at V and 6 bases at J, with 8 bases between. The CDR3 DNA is TGTGCCAGCTCACCATTAGTTGGCGAGCAGTACTTC. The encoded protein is CASSPLVGEQYF.

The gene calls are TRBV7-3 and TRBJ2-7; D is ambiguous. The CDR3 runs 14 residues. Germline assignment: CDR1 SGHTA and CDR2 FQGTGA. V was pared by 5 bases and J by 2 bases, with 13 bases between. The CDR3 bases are TGTGCCAGCAGCCCCCGTGCAGGTCCCTACGAGCAGTACTTC. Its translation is CASSPRAGPYEQYF.

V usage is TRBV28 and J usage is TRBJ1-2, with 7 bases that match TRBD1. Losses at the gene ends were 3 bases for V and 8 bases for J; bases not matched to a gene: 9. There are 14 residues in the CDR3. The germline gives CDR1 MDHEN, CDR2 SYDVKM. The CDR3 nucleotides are TGTGCCAGCAGTTTGGTAAAGTCGACAGGGGGCTACACCTTC. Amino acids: CASSLVKSTGGYTF.

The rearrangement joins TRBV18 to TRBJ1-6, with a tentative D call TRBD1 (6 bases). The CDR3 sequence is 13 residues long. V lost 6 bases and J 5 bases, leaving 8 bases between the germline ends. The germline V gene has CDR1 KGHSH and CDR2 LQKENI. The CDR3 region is CASSHRDNSPLHF. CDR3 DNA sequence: TGTGCCAGCTCTCACAGGGATAATTCACCCCTCCACTTT.

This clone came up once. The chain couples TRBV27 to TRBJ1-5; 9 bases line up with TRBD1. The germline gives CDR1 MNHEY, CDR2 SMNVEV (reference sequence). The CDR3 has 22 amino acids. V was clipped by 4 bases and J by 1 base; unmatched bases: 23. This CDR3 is CASSSSFPHTGGGQDSNQPQHF. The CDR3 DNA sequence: TGTGCCAGCAGTTCTTCCTTTCCTCACACAGGGGGCGGTCAGGACAGCAATCAGCCCCAGCATTTT.

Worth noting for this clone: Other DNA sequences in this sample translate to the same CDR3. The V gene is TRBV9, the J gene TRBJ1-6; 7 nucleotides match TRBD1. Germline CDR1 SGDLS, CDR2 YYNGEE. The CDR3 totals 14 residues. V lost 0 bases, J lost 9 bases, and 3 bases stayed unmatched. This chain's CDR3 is CASSVGQGASPLHF. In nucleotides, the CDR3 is TGTGCCAGCAGCGTAGGACAGGGAGCTTCACCCCTCCACTTT.

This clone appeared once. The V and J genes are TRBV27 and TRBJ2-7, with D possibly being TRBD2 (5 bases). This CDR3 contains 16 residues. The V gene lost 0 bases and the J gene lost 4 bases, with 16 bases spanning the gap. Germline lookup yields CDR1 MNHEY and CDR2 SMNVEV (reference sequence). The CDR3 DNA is TGTGCCAGCAGTTTATCCAACCTGAATACGGGATACGAGCAGTACTTC. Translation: CASSLSNLNTGYEQYF.

The CDR3 DNA sequence: TGCGCCAGCAGCTTGTCCACCTACGAGCAGTACTTC. This codes for CASSLSTYEQYF. This chain links TRBV5-1 with TRBJ2-7, with no clear D. The CDR3 sequence is 12 residues long. The germline V and J ends were trimmed by 1 base and 2 bases, with 4 bases remaining between them. CDR1 and CDR2 (germline): SGHRS, YFSETQ.

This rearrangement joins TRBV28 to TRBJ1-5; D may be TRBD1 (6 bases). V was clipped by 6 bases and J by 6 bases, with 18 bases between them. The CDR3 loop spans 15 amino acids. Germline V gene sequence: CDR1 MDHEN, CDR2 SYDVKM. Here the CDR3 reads CASSLPGGQGQPQHF. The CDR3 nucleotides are TGTGCCAGCAGCCTTCCCGGGGGGCAAGGTCAGCCCCAGCATTTT.

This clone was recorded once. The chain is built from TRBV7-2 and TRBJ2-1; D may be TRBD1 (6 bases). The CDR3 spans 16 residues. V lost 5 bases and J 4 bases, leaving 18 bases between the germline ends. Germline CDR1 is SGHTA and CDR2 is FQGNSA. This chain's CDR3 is CASSRRQVERYNEQFF. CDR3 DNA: TGTGCCAGCAGCAGACGACAGGTCGAAAGGTACAATGAGCAGTTCTTC.

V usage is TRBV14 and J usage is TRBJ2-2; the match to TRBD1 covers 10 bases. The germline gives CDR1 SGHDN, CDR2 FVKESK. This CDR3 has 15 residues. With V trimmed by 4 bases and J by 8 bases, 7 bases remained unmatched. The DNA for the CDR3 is TGTGCCAGCAGCCCTCGGACAGGGGGATCGGGGGAGCTGTTTTTT. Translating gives CASSPRTGGSGELFF.

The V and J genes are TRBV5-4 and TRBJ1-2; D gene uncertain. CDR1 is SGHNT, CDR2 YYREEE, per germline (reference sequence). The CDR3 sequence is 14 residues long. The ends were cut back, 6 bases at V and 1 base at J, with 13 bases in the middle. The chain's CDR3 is CASTPGLVNYGYTF. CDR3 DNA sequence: TGTGCCAGCACCCCGGGGTTAGTTAACTATGGCTACACCTTC. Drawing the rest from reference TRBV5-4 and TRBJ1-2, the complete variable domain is ETGVTQSPTHLIKTRGQQVTLRCSSQSGHNTVSWYQQALGQGPQFIFQYYREEENGRGNFPPRFSGLQFPNYSSELNVNALELDDSALYLCASTPGLVNYGYTFGSGTRLTVV.

The CDR3 sequence is CASSPGTLNEQFF. The CDR3 DNA follows: TGTGCCAGCAGTCCCGGGACACTAAATGAGCAGTTCTTC. This chain joins TRBV6-5 and TRBJ2-1; D perhaps matches TRBD1 (6 bases). The CDR3 sequence is 13 residues long. Trimming removed 5 bases from V and 7 bases from J, with 12 bases in between. Germline V gene lookup returns CDR1 MNHEY and CDR2 SVGAGI.

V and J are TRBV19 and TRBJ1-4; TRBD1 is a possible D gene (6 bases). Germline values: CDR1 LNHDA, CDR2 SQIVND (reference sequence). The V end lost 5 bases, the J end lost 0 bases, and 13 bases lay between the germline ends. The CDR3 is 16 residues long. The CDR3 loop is CASSLGTFTTNEKLFF. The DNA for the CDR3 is TGTGCCAGTAGTCTCGGGACATTCACAACTAATGAAAAACTGTTTTTT. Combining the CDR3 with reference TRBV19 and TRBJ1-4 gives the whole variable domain DGGITQSPKYLFRKEGQNVTLSCEQNLNHDAMYWYRQDPGQGLRLIYYSQIVNDFQKGDIAEGYSVSREKKESFPLTVTSAQKNPTAFYLCASSLGTFTTNEKLFFGSGTQLSVL.

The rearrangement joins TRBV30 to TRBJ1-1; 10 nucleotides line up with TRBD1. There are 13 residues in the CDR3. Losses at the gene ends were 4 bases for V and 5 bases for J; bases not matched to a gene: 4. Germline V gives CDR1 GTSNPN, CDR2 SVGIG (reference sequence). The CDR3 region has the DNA TGTGCCTGGATTTTGGACAGGGGGACTGAAGCTTTCTTT. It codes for CAWILDRGTEAFF.

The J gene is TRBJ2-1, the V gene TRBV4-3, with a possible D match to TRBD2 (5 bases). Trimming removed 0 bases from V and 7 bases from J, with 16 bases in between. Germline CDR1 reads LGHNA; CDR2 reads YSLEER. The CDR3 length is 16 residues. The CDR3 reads CASSQDGWGRRNEQFF. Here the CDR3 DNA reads TGCGCCAGCAGCCAAGATGGGTGGGGTCGGAGGAATGAGCAGTTCTTC.